This TCR beta chain was obtained from a study of identifying expanded T cells in peripheral blood. Sequencing used immunoSEQ multiplex PCR; TCRdb keeps in-frame clones, though not all of them. This table has about 76,000 clones, 84% appearing once. CDR1 is LNHDA and CDR2 is SQIVND in the germline V gene (reference sequence). The V gene end was trimmed by 3 bases and the J gene end by 3 bases; junction bases not matched to a gene: 0. CDR3 length: 13 residues. On this clone: Its antigen remains unidentified.

Findings and limits, study-wide: Differentially abundant clones: around 1.2 between replicates, about 16 at approximately 14 days, less than 20 at four.

Sequenced input: blood. The rearrangement links TRBV19 to TRBJ1-2; TRBD1 agrees at 8 bases. This sequence was found in a person aged 18-69 years in good health. The CDR3 nucleotides read TGTGCCAGTAGTATGGACAGGGACTATGGCTACACCTTC. Amino acids: CASSMDRDYGYTF.